The present T cell receptor beta chain was sequenced within a study of T cells in Graves' hyperthyroidism and ophthalmopathy. TCR beta CDR3 region amplification was performed from RNA transcripts. When the TCR CDR3 underwent first-round RT-PCR, the HTBI primer set was used. TCRdb ran MiXCR on the multiplex PCR reads and lists one entry per CDR3 protein. The top ten clones hold 6.5% to 9% of a sample with approximately 640,000 distinct CDR3 sequences, 45% of them seen once. The V gene lost 5 bases and the J gene lost 2 bases, with 13 bases spanning the gap. The CDR3 is 15 residues long. In its sample, this clonotype was seen many times.

The specimen was peripheral blood or thyroid tissue (not recorded which). The receptor was isolated from an adult man with Graves' disease, either hyperthyroidism or ophthalmopathy (not recorded which). V and J are TRBV12-3 or TRBV12-4 and TRBJ1-5, with a tentative D call TRBD1 (5 bases). The CDR3 reads CASSPAGLGNQPQHF. The CDR3 DNA reads TGTGCCAGCAGTCCCGCGGGGCTGGGCAATCAGCCCCAGCATTTT.